Described below is a single T cell receptor beta chain sequence and its context. A few counts support this clonotype. Its antigen is still unknown. No base-level quality is on record; no much larger clone is a single base apart. This entry is derived from a study of immune heterogeneity within non-small cell lung tumors listed by TCRdb under 2018. Context from the whole study: By histology, the tumors included some ten non-squamous carcinomas, several squamous cell carcinomas and 1 tumor not otherwise specified. Whole-exome sequencing, RNA-seq and TCR beta repertoire sequencing were combined for multiple spatially distinct regions from each NSCLC tumor so that intratumoral immune heterogeneity could be examined. TCR repertoire analysis included approximately 60 tumor loci from around 16 patients, whereas transcriptome data included only approximately 48 loci from 11 to 13 patients. Binding of neoantigens to the HLA alleles of each patient was predicted with netMHCpan-3.0 for mutant peptides of 8 to 11 amino acids. Overall study results and their limits: High-frequency TCR beta clonotypes were found to be largely distinct between individual patients. A statistically significant but moderate positive correlation (R approximately 0.35) was observed between local T-cell repertoire clonality and local tumor mutational burden. Identical dominant CDR3B clonotypes recurred across loci within a patient, yet different tumor locations also harbored unique high-frequency clones.

For the TCR template, genomic DNA was extracted from bulk tumor tissue, and 500 to 600 ng of gDNA was amplified for each sample. During surgery, multiple biopsies were taken from each primary tumor and placed as far apart as possible within the tumor mass. The study cohort was described as untreated, and the patients were newly diagnosed NSCLC cases having curative surgery. The donor group was made up of roughly 16 newly diagnosed non-small cell lung cancer patients undergoing surgery with curative intent. Resected tumor masses were reviewed by two independent pathologists. Sequencing was performed only on DNA and RNA samples of high quality. CDR1 and CDR2 were assigned from the germline V gene as SGHRS and YFSETQ. Including the terminal cysteine and phenylalanine, the CDR3 comprises 15 residues. The entry retains the CDR3 DNA only, 45 bases that are in frame from base 1. A multiplex PCR system amplified the TCR beta CDR3 region, with a first 10-cycle round using 32 V-gene forward and 13 J-gene reverse primers. The first PCR round was done with a QIAGEN Multiplex PCR Kit, and the primer sequences were filed in Chinese patent CN105087789A. In a second PCR round, Illumina universal primers were added with the Phusion High-Fidelity PCR Kit. The TCR libraries underwent paired-end sequencing with a read length of 151 bp on the Illumina HiSeq X Ten platform. In the authors' own workflow: Reads without multiplex PCR primers were removed using Cutadapt, read pairs were merged using PEAR, and CDR3 regions were called using MiXCR with default settings. Repertoire diversity used Shannon entropy, and clonality was computed as one minus Shannon entropy divided by ln of productive unique sequence count. Clonotypes at a frequency of at least 0.5% were defined as dominant or high-frequency T-cell clones. TCRdb's own reprocessing of the public reads used fastp at Q25 and MiXCR and kept productive beta chains. Rows merge per CDR3 protein into single entries with the most common DNA and genes. It is TCRdb's table, rather than the study itself, that gives the V and J calls and clone size. The sample table lists over 25,000 distinct CDR3 sequences, around 30% of them with a count of one. Of the sample, under 5% falls within the top ten clones.

Input material: lung tumor tissue. The sequence is built from TRBV5-1 and TRBJ1-5; 10 junctional bases match TRBD1. The closer fit of TRBJ2-3 to the DNA end suggests the J call may be wrong. This clonotype was obtained from a man aged 40-55 years with non-small cell lung cancer. The CDR3 in this case is CASALGTGDDQPQYF. The nucleotide sequence reads as follows: TGCGCCAGCGCTCTTGGGACAGGGGACGATCAGCCCCAGTATTTT.